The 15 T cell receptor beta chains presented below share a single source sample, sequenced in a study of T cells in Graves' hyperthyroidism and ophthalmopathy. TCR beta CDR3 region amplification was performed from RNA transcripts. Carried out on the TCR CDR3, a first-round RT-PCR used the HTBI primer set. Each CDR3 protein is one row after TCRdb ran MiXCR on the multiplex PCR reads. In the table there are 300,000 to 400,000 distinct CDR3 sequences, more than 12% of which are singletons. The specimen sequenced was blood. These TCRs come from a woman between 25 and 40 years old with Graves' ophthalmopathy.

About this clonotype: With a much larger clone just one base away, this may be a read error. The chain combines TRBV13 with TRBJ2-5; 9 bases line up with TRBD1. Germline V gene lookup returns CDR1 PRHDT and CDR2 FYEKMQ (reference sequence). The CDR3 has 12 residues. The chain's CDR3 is CTSSSGQGRCYF. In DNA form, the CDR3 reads TGTACCAGCAGCTCAGGACAGGGGCGGTGTTACTTC.

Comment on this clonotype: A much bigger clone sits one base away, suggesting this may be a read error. DNA of the CDR3: TGTGCCTGGAGGCCAGTGAGGACTAGCGGGCTTGGCACAGATACGCAGTATTTT. Residues: CAWRPVRTSGLGTDTQYF. The chain uses TRBV30 and TRBJ2-3; 11 bases match TRBD2. V shed 3 bases, J shed 1 base, and the junction held 12 bases outside the gene matches. Germline CDR1 GTSNPN, CDR2 SVGIG (reference sequence). The CDR3 consists of 18 residues.

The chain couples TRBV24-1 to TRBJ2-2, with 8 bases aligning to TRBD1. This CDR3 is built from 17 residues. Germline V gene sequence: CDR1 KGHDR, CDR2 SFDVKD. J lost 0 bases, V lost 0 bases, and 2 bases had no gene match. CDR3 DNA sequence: TGTGCCACCAGTGATTTGGGACAGGGTACGAACACCGGGGAGCTGTTTTTT. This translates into CATSDLGQGTNTGELFF.

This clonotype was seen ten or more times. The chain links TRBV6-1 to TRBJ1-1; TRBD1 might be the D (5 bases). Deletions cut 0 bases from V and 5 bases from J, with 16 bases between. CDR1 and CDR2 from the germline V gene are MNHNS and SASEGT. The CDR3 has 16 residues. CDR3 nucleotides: TGTGCCAGCAGTGAAGCCGTTGGGGCGGGTGGGACTGAAGCTTTCTTT. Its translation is CASSEAVGAGGTEAFF.

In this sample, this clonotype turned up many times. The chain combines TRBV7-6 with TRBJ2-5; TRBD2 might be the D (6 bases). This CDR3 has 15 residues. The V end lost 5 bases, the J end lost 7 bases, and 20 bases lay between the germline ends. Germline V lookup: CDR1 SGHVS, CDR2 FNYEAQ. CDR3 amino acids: CASSPRTGERVTQYF. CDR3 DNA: TGTGCCAGCAGCCCCCGGACGGGAGAAAGAGTGACCCAGTACTTC.

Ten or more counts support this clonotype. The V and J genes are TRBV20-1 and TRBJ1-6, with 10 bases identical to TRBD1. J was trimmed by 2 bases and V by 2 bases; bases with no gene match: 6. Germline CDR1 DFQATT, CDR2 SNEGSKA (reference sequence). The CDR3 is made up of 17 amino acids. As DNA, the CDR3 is TGCAGTGCTAGACCCGGACAGGGGGGCACCTATAATTCACCCCTCCACTTT. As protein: CSARPGQGGTYNSPLHF.

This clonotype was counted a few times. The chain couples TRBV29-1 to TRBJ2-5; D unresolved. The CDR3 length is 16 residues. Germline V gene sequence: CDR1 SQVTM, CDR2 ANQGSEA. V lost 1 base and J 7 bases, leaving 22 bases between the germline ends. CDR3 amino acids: CSVEGAREVRKGTQYF. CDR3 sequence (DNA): TGCAGCGTTGAAGGGGCGAGAGAGGTACGCAAGGGGACCCAGTACTTC.

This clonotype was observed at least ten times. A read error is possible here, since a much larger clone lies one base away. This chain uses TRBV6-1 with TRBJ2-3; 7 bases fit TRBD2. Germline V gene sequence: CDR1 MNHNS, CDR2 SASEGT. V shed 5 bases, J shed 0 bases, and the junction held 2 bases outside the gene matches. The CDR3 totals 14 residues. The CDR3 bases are TGTGCCAGCAGTTACGGGGGGAGCACAGATACGCAGTATTTT. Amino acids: CASSYGGSTDTQYF.

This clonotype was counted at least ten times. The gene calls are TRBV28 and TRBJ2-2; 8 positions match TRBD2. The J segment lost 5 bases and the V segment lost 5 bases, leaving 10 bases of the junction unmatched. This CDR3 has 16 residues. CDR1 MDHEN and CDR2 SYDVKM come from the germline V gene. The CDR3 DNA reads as TGTGCCAGCAGTGACCGGGGGGGCGGTTGGACCGGGGAGCTGTTTTTT. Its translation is CASSDRGGGWTGELFF.

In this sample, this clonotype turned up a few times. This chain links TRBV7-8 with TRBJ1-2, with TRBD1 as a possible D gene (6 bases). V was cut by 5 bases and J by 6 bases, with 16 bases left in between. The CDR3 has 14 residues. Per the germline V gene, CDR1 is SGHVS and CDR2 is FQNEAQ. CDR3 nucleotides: TGTGCCAGCAGCAGACCTTACAGGGATGATGGCTACACCTTC. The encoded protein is CASSRPYRDDGYTF. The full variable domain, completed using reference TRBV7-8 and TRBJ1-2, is GAGVSQSPRYKVAKRGQDVALRCDPISGHVSLFWYQQALGQGPEFLTYFQNEAQLDKSGLPSDRFFAERPEGSVSTLKIQRTQQEDSAVYLCASSRPYRDDGYTFGSGTRLTVV.

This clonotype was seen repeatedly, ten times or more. The CDR3 DNA reads TGTGCCAGCTCTAGGACAGGGGGGTTCTACGAGCAGTACTTC. It encodes CASSRTGGFYEQYF. The chain uses TRBV3-1 and TRBJ2-7, with 10 positions matching TRBD1. The germline gives CDR1 LGHDT, CDR2 YNNKEL (reference sequence). The CDR3 is made up of 14 amino acids. V gave up 8 bases and J gave up 3 bases; unmatched junction bases: 7.

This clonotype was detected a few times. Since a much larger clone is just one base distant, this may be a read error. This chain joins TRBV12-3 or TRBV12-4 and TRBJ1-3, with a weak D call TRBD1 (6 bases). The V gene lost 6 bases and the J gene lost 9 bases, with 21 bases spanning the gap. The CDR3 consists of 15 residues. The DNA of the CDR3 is TGTGCCAGCAGCCCACCCTCCTCGACAGGAGGCACCATATATTTT. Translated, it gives CASSPPSSTGGTIYF.

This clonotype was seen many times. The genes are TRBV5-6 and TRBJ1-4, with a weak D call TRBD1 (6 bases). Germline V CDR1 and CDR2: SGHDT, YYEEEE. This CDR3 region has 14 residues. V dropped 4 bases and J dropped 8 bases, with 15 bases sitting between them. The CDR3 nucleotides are TGTGCCAGCAGCCCGGCGTACAGGGCGGAAAAACTGTTTTTT. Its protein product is CASSPAYRAEKLFF.

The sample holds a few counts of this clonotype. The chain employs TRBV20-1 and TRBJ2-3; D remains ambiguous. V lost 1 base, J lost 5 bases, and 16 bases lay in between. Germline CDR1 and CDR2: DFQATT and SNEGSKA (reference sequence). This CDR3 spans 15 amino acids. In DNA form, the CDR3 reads TGCAGTGCTAGAGTGTCTGGTGGGGATAGAGATACGCAGTATTTT. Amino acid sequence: CSARVSGGDRDTQYF.

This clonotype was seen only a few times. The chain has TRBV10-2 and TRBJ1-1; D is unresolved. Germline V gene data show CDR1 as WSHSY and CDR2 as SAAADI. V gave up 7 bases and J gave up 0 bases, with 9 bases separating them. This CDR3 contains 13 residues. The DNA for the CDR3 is TGCGCCAGCAAGGATGGGGTGAACACTGAAGCTTTCTTT. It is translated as CASKDGVNTEAFF.